This is a list of T cell receptor beta chains from one sample in a study of blood T cell repertoires in COVID-19. Sequencing was performed with immunoSEQ multiplex PCR; in TCRdb, only in-frame clones are kept and a portion is missing. The table has some 260,000 clones, around 90% seen once. Sequencing input: peripheral blood. These receptors all come from a woman in her 30s with acute or convalescent COVID-19. Both conserved end residues are part of each CDR3. D genes are given only for firm matches. A row's size may be missing; if present it is once, few, many or a size class.

TRBJ2-7,TRBV5-1,.,.,TGCGCCAGCGGTCAGGTTAGCGGTAACTCCTACGAGCAGTACTTC,CASGQVSGNSYEQYF
TRBJ2-1,TRBV7-3,TRBD1,few,TGTGCCAGCAGCCGAACAGGGGGCGATGAGCAGTTCTTC,CASSRTGGDEQFF
TRBJ2-1,TRBV27,.,.,TGTGCCAGCAGTTTTGCTCAGGTTTGGGACAATGAGCAGTTCTTC,CASSFAQVWDNEQFF
TRBJ2-2,TRBV11-3,.,.,TGTGCCAGCAGCCCGGGACTGATAAACACCGGGGAGCTGTTTTTT,CASSPGLINTGELFF
TRBJ2-7,TRBV6-5,.,.,TGTGCCAGCAGTTTCTTTGCGGGACTCCCCGACGAGCAGTACTTC,CASSFFAGLPDEQYF
TRBJ2-1,TRBV7-3,TRBD2,.,TGTGCCAGCAGCTCCCCCACAAATAGACCGGGACTAGCGGACTCCTACAATGAGCAGTTCTTC,CASSSPTNRPGLADSYNEQFF
TRBJ2-7,TRBV25-1,.,.,TGTGCCAGCAGTGAACTAGGGGACGAGCAGTACTTC,CASSELGDEQYF
TRBJ2-2,TRBV6-5,.,.,TGTGCCAGCAGCCCGAACAGGGTTGACACCGGGGAGCTGTTTTTT,CASSPNRVDTGELFF
TRBJ1-1,TRBV27,.,.,TGTGCCAGCAGTTTCGTGGGCTACGAAGCTTTCTTT,CASSFVGYEAFF
TRBJ2-1,TRBV2,TRBD1,once,TGTGCCAGCAGTGAGGGACAGGGGGCTTCCTACAATGAGCAGTTCTTC,CASSEGQGASYNEQFF
TRBJ2-1,TRBV9,.,.,TGTGCCAGCAGCGTAGGCGTTACCACCTACAATGAGCAGTTCTTC,CASSVGVTTYNEQFF
TRBJ2-1,TRBV9,.,.,TGTGCCAGCAGGGCCGGGACTGGAGAGTACAATGAGCAGTTCTTC,CASRAGTGEYNEQFF
TRBJ2-1,TRBV7-6,.,.,TGTGCCAGCAGCTTAGGGGACGGGAGAGACAATGAGCAGTTCTTC,CASSLGDGRDNEQFF
TRBJ2-1,TRBV9,.,.,TGTGCCAGCAGCCAATACGGTTCCTACAATGAGCAGTTCTTC,CASSQYGSYNEQFF
TRBJ2-1,TRBV3-1/TRBV3-2,TRBD2,.,TGTGCCAGCAGCCAACCCGCGGGAGATGGAAATGAGCAGTTCTTC,CASSQPAGDGNEQFF
TRBJ2-5,TRBV10-1,TRBD2,once,TGCGCCAGCAGTGGGACTAGCGGGAGGCTCCTGAGGGAGACCCAGTACTTC,CASSGTSGRLLRETQYF